A selection of T cell receptor beta chains follows, all from one sample in a study of regulatory T cells in long-lasting Graves disease. TCRdb reprocessed the multiplex PCR reads via MiXCR and lists one record per CDR3 protein. In the table there are 400,000 to 450,000 distinct CDR3 sequences, less than 20% of which are singletons. These data were likewise used in another study, on T cells in Graves' hyperthyroidism and ophthalmopathy.

The sequencing used peripheral blood mononuclear cells (PBMCs), collected at new diagnosis, from a patient treated with antithyroid drugs. These receptor sequences come from a woman aged 25 to 39 with Graves disease. CDR3s include the opening cysteine and the closing phenylalanine or tryptophan. Each record gives: J gene, clone size, V gene, D gene, CDR3 protein, CDR3 DNA. The D gene is left open where the match is weak. Clone size is stated in some rows and not others, as once, few, many or a class when expanded.

TRBJ1-1,many,TRBV28,.,CASSLTTALNTEAFF,TGTGCCAGCAGTCTCACGACAGCCTTGAACACTGAAGCTTTCTTT
TRBJ2-3,few,TRBV10-3,.,CAIRAAVDTQYF,TGTGCCATCAGAGCCGCGGTAGATACGCAGTATTTT
TRBJ2-7,many,TRBV4-1,.,CASSQESAYEQYF,TGCGCCAGCAGCCAAGAGTCCGCCTACGAGCAGTACTTC
TRBJ1-2,many,TRBV18,.,CASSPGRNHDGYTF,TGTGCCAGCTCACCGGGACGAAATCATGATGGCTACACCTTC
TRBJ1-4,many,TRBV28,.,CASSLLSGDATNEKLFF,TGTGCCAGCAGTTTACTGTCAGGGGATGCAACTAATGAAAAACTGTTTTTT
TRBJ2-3,many,TRBV11-2,.,CASSKKAGGSTDTQYF,TGTGCCAGCAGCAAAAAAGCCGGGGGCTCCACAGATACGCAGTATTTT
TRBJ2-7,many,TRBV12-3/TRBV12-4,.,CASRGTLDYEQYF,TGTGCCAGCAGAGGGACCTTAGACTACGAGCAGTACTTC
TRBJ1-6,many,TRBV15,.,CATSREWSSPLHF,TGTGCCACCAGCAGAGAGTGGAGTTCACCCCTCCACTTT
TRBJ1-4,many,TRBV15,TRBD1,CATTIPGQGDEKLFF,TGTGCCACCACCATCCCGGGACAGGGAGATGAAAAACTGTTTTTT
TRBJ2-3,many,TRBV18,.,CASSERNEDTQYF,TGTGCCAGCTCAGAAAGGAACGAAGATACGCAGTATTTT
TRBJ2-1,many,TRBV3-1,.,CASSQAGSVLDEQFF,TGTGCCAGCAGCCAAGCGGGCTCCGTACTTGATGAGCAGTTCTTC
TRBJ2-1,few,TRBV6-1,.,CASTESGTYNNEQFF,TGTGCCAGCACCGAATCAGGTACTTACAACAATGAGCAGTTCTTC
TRBJ1-5,many,TRBV28,.,CASSSWDRSSYNQPQHF,TGTGCCAGCAGTTCATGGGACCGGTCGAGTTACAATCAGCCCCAGCATTTT
TRBJ2-1,.,TRBV7-6,.,CASSWGDDSYNEQFF,TGTGCCAGCAGCTGGGGGGATGACTCCTACAATGAGCAGTTCTTC
TRBJ1-1,many,TRBV28,.,CASTSGGANTEAFF,TGTGCCAGCACCTCGGGGGGGGCCAACACTGAAGCTTTCTTT
TRBJ2-7,few,TRBV29-1,TRBD1,CSVPTRDRVAPPQRYEQYF,TGCAGCGTCCCCACCAGGGACAGGGTTGCTCCACCCCAGAGATACGAGCAGTACTTC
TRBJ2-3,.,TRBV20-1,TRBD2,CSAPPTSGRADTQYF,TGCAGTGCTCCCCCTACTAGCGGGAGAGCAGATACGCAGTATTTT
TRBJ2-3,many,TRBV12-3/TRBV12-4,.,CASREADTQYF,TGTGCCAGCAGAGAGGCAGATACGCAGTATTTT
TRBJ1-1,many,TRBV2,TRBD1,CASSVIYRDRGNTEAFF,TGTGCCAGCAGTGTGATATATCGGGACAGGGGGAACACTGAAGCTTTCTTT
TRBJ1-1,many,TRBV3-1,TRBD1,CASSQQGKNTEAFF,TGTGCCAGCAGTCAACAGGGGAAGAACACTGAAGCTTTCTTT
TRBJ2-6,.,TRBV18,TRBD1,CASSPRTGTSGANVLTF,TGTGCCAGCTCACCAAGGACAGGTACCTCTGGGGCCAACGTCCTGACTTTC
TRBJ2-5,many,TRBV2,.,CASSGPGRRRQVETQYF,TGTGCCAGCAGTGGCCCGGGACGCCGGAGGCAAGTAGAGACCCAGTACTTC
TRBJ2-2,many,TRBV12-3/TRBV12-4,TRBD1,CASSFGQGATGELFF,TGTGCCAGCAGTTTCGGACAGGGCGCCACCGGGGAGCTGTTTTTT
TRBJ1-1,many,TRBV6-5,.,CASSYSGTTAFF,TGTGCCAGCAGTTACTCAGGGACTACAGCTTTCTTT
TRBJ1-5,many,TRBV12-3/TRBV12-4,.,CASSLDQPQHF,TGTGCCAGCAGTTTGGATCAGCCCCAGCATTTT
TRBJ2-7,.,TRBV5-1,TRBD2,CASSLRGLDSYEQYF,TGCGCCAGCAGCTTGCGAGGACTAGACTCCTACGAGCAGTACTTC
TRBJ2-1,many,TRBV3-1,.,CASSPRRGQHNEQFF,TGTGCCAGCAGCCCCCGCCGCGGGCAACACAATGAGCAGTTCTTC
TRBJ1-4,many,TRBV2,.,CASSGYLNEKLFF,TGTGCCAGCAGTGGATACTTAAATGAAAAACTGTTTTTT
TRBJ1-3,few,TRBV19,.,CASRGARYSGNTIYF,TGTGCCAGTAGGGGGGCACGCTACTCTGGAAACACCATATATTTT
TRBJ1-1,many,TRBV7-9,.,CASSLDWANTEAFF,TGTGCCAGCAGCTTAGACTGGGCGAACACTGAAGCTTTCTTT
TRBJ2-7,many,TRBV2,.,CASSEVSRGQSYEQYF,TGTGCCAGCAGTGAAGTTTCGCGGGGACAGAGCTACGAGCAGTACTTC
TRBJ2-7,few,TRBV15,.,CATSTTGTLYEQYF,TGTGCCACCAGCACGACCGGGACTCTCTACGAGCAGTACTTC
TRBJ1-5,many,TRBV4-1,.,CASSQGGRTGQPQHF,TGCGCCAGCAGCCAAGGAGGGAGGACCGGGCAGCCCCAGCATTTT
TRBJ2-7,few,TRBV2,.,CASCSMGEQYF,TGTGCCAGCTGCAGTATGGGCGAGCAGTACTTC
TRBJ2-7,many,TRBV7-2,.,CASSLPVGRLNEQYF,TGTGCCAGCAGCTTGCCTGTGGGGCGGCTAAACGAGCAGTACTTC
TRBJ2-1,few,TRBV25-1,TRBD2,CASSAGLAGGVNEQFF,TGTGCCAGCAGCGCCGGACTAGCGGGAGGTGTTAATGAGCAGTTCTTC
TRBJ1-3,.,TRBV15,.,CATRAGGTSGNTIYF,TGTGCCACTCGGGCCGGGGGGACCTCTGGAAACACCATATATTTT
TRBJ1-1,many,TRBV5-1,TRBD1,CASTGTGNTEAFF,TGCGCCAGCACCGGGACAGGGAACACTGAAGCTTTCTTT
TRBJ2-7,.,TRBV18,.,CASSPPSGFYEQYF,TGTGCCAGCTCACCACCTAGCGGTTTCTACGAGCAGTACTTC
TRBJ1-1,few,TRBV10-3,.,CAISTIDRSNTEAFF,TGTGCCATCAGCACAATCGACAGGTCGAACACTGAAGCTTTCTTT
TRBJ1-1,many,TRBV2,.,CASSEETENTEAFF,TGTGCCAGCAGTGAGGAGACTGAGAACACTGAAGCTTTCTTT
TRBJ1-1,many,TRBV12-3/TRBV12-4,TRBD1,CASSPFRTGSTEAFF,TGTGCCAGCAGTCCCTTTAGGACAGGGTCGACTGAAGCTTTCTTT
TRBJ2-1,many,TRBV20-1,.,CSARDLDYGPHEQFF,TGCAGTGCTAGAGACCTGGACTACGGCCCACATGAGCAGTTCTTC
TRBJ1-1,many,TRBV28,.,CASSSQGEVNTEAFF,TGTGCCAGCAGTTCCCAAGGGGAAGTGAACACTGAAGCTTTCTTT
TRBJ2-1,few,TRBV9,TRBD2,CASSVQTSGRGGEQFF,TGTGCCAGCAGCGTTCAGACTAGCGGGAGAGGCGGGGAGCAGTTCTTC
TRBJ2-5,many,TRBV6-1,.,CASSPPGLRETQYF,TGTGCCAGCAGTCCGCCGGGACTTCGAGAGACCCAGTACTTC
TRBJ1-6,few,TRBV13,TRBD1,CASSKTGGSNSPLHF,TGTGCCAGCAGCAAGACAGGGGGCAGTAATTCACCCCTCCACTTT
TRBJ2-7,many,TRBV19,TRBD2,CASSIAGTGGSYEQYF,TGTGCCAGTAGTATAGCTGGAACGGGAGGAAGTTACGAGCAGTACTTC
TRBJ2-7,many,TRBV10-1,TRBD2,CASNNTSVSSYEQYF,TGCGCCAGCAATAACACTAGCGTAAGCTCCTACGAGCAGTACTTC
TRBJ2-7,many,TRBV7-2,.,CASSLAWSSRGYF,TGTGCCAGCAGCTTAGCTTGGAGCTCACGGGGGTACTTC
TRBJ2-1,.,TRBV27,.,CASSSPRGASSYNEQFF,TGTGCCAGCAGTTCCCCGCGGGGAGCGTCCTCCTACAATGAGCAGTTCTTC
TRBJ1-1,.,TRBV3-1,.,CASSQVFMNTEAFF,TGTGCCAGCAGCCAAGTATTTATGAACACTGAAGCTTTCTTT